The 6 T cell receptor beta chains in this list originate from one sample, sequenced in a study of beta chain features in type 1 diabetes. Expressed TCRB transcripts got sequenced, as all isolated RNA was reverse transcribed. Using immunoSEQ multiplex PCR, the repertoire was profiled, and TCRdb retains in-frame clones only, with some absent. The sample gives approximately 250,000 clones, 9.6% of which show up once; just under 0.035% is in the top ten. Sequenced input: naive CD4+ T cells from blood. The receptors originated from a woman aged 18-30 years in good health.

This clone was seen only a few times. V and J are TRBV6-1 and TRBJ2-2, with 8 bases fitting TRBD1. Germline trimming cut 6 bases from V and 6 bases from J; bases unmatched to any gene: 9. CDR3 length: 15 residues. The V gene's germline CDR1 is MNHNS and CDR2 SASEGT. The CDR3 region has the DNA TGTGCCAGCAGCTTAGGACAGGGCAGGGCCGGGGAGCTGTTTTTT. Protein: CASSLGQGRAGELFF.

This clone came up a few times. The sample contains more than one DNA sequence encoding this CDR3. CDR3 in amino acids: CASSEMGQSYEQYF. The CDR3 DNA sequence: TGTGCCAGCAGTGAGATGGGACAGTCCTACGAGCAGTACTTC. The chain links TRBV6-1 to TRBJ2-7; 7 positions match TRBD1. CDR1 is MNHNS and CDR2 is SASEGT in the germline V gene. This CDR3 comprises 14 residues. The V gene end was trimmed by 3 bases and the J gene end by 1 base; junction bases not matched to a gene: 3.

This clone was seen only a few times. The J gene is TRBJ2-3, the V gene TRBV25-1, with 7 positions matching TRBD2. This CDR3 comprises 14 residues. Germline V gene lookup returns CDR1 MGHDK and CDR2 SYGVNS. The junction had 4 bases not matched to a gene; V was cut back by 3 bases and J by 4 bases. CDR3 sequence: CASSDHGLADTQYF. The CDR3 region has the DNA TGTGCCAGCAGTGACCACGGACTAGCAGATACGCAGTATTTT.

This clone was seen more than once but under ten times. The chain couples TRBV5-1 to TRBJ2-3; 8 bases are a match to TRBD2. The CDR3 sequence is 15 residues long. CDR1 and CDR2 (germline): SGHRS, YFSETQ. The ends lost 6 bases at V and 4 bases at J; junction bases unmatched: 10. The CDR3 is CASTPSGRAADTQYF. The CDR3, as DNA: TGCGCCAGCACCCCCAGCGGGAGAGCGGCAGATACGCAGTATTTT.

This clone has just a few counts. The chain carries TRBV5-1 and TRBJ2-1; a weak D match, TRBD2 (5 bases). Germline values: CDR1 SGHRS, CDR2 YFSETQ. The CDR3 consists of 14 residues. V was clipped by 5 bases and J by 2 bases, with 11 bases between them. CDR3 sequence: CASRGSATYNEQFF. The CDR3 coding sequence is TGCGCCAGCAGAGGTAGCGCAACCTACAATGAGCAGTTCTTC.

The V call is TRBV30, the J call TRBJ2-3, with 10 bases aligning to TRBD2. This CDR3 has 16 amino acids. Germline assignment: CDR1 GTSNPN and CDR2 SVGIG (reference sequence). V lost 4 bases to trimming and J lost 6 bases; unmatched junction nucleotides: 13. CDR3 DNA: TGTGCCTGGACAAGGTGGTTAGCGGGAGGTGCGGATACGCAGTATTTT. Amino acid sequence: CAWTRWLAGGADTQYF.